These T cell receptor beta chains were read from a single sample in a study of T cells in Graves' hyperthyroidism and ophthalmopathy. TCRdb itself ran the multiplex PCR reads through MiXCR, one entry per CDR3 protein. The table shows roughly 840,000 distinct CDR3 sequences, with approximately 40% occurring only once. Sequencing input: blood. The receptors originated from a man aged 18 to 29 with Graves' hyperthyroidism. Each CDR3 is given with its conserved first and last residue.

>TRBV7-8
CASSYWTTNTEAFF
>TRBV9
CASTSARGTTNYGYTF
>TRBV9
CASSVGRGQTQYF
>TRBV10-2
CASSAGDRGAMNTEAFF
>TRBV30
CACSQGDYSNQPQHF
>TRBV4-3
CASSQAMQETQYF
>TRBV6-5
CASEGGYYGYTF
>TRBV15
CATSRGTGIWAYEQYF
>TRBV7-3
CASSLVGGRGLTEAFF
>TRBV25-1
CASSGGGGDYGYTF
>TRBV25-1
CASSDQGTEAFF
>TRBV6-2/TRBV6-3
CASSYGRENSYNSPLHF
>TRBV12-3/TRBV12-4
CASSLWDRWETQYF
>TRBV28
CASTTRSAGLLFF
>TRBV9
CASSVEGADRSPLHF
>TRBV10-3
CATTDYQETQYF
>TRBV6-5
CASSNSPDSYEQYF
>TRBV9
CASSLEWSGETQYF
>TRBV15
CATSRDRAQREEQYF
>TRBV29-1
CSVAGQGDNQPQHF
>TRBV4-1
CASSQEGGPNQPQYF
>TRBV6-1
CASTTGTGYGNTIYF
>TRBV7-3
CASSIPEAGIPEAFF
>TRBV29-1
CSVSGRARYEQFF